Below are 18 T cell receptor beta chains sequenced from a single sample in a study of T cell clonality in common variable immunodeficiency. Repertoires were generated with immunoSEQ multiplex PCR, while TCRdb's copy carries only in-frame clones and drops some. This repertoire holds fewer than 30,000 clones, and none appear only once. Regarding the study as a whole: Fewer deletions and N-nucleotide insertions were reportedly seen in common variable immunodeficiency TCR beta sequences.

These receptors are not linked to any known antigen. Input material: peripheral blood mononuclear cells. The receptor set was obtained from a human donor with common variable immunodeficiency.

This clone was observed many times. The CDR3 end falls 3 residues outside the read, so it is completed with the germline J gene. This chain links TRBV2 with TRBJ2-3, with D uncertain. CDR1 and CDR2 (germline): SNHLY, FYNNEI. V was shortened by 7 bases and J by 5 bases, with 13 bases between the two germline ends. The CDR3 extends over 13 amino acids. CDR3: CASTQGGLDTQYF. CDR3 DNA (partial): TGTGCCAGCACCCAAGGCGGTTTAGATACG.

In this sample, this clone turned up many times. The CDR3 goes on 3 residues after the read ends, and that part is filled in from the germline J gene. The chain recombines TRBV19 with TRBJ1-6; D ambiguous. The length of the CDR3 is 16 residues. Trimming cost V 3 bases and J 10 bases, with 19 bases left between them. CDR1 is LNHDA, CDR2 SQIVND, per germline (reference sequence). CDR3 loop: CASSISPNNRVSPLHF. The CDR3 bases that were read are TGTGCCAGTAGTATCTCCCCGAACAACCGTGTCTCACCC.

This clone was seen a handful of times. A junction end diverges from the germline sequence, so it may reflect a read error. The read finishes 3 residues shy of the CDR3 end, and the germline J gene is used to complete it. The chain is built from TRBV7-9 and TRBJ2-1; D not certain. CDR3 length equals 12 residues. Germline CDR1 is SEHNR and CDR2 is FQNEAQ (reference sequence). The sequenced CDR3 bases are TGTTCCAGCAGCCCCTATCTGGATGAG. It encodes CSSSPYLDE. The whole CDR3 reads CSSSPYLDEQFF.

The sample holds a few counts of this clone. The CDR3 is cut off 3 residues early in the read; its end comes from the germline J gene. The chain is built from TRBV5-1 and TRBJ2-5; TRBD2 is a possible D gene (5 bases). Trimming removed 1 base at V and 5 bases at J, with 12 bases between. Germline loops: CDR1 SGHRS, CDR2 YFSETQ. The CDR3 extends over 14 amino acids. The CDR3: CASSLKRRPETQYF. The CDR3 DNA, read in part, is TGCGCCAGCAGCTTGAAGCGGCGCCCGGAGACC.

This clone is medium-sized. The read gets to within 3 residues of the CDR3 end, and the germline J gene fills in the rest. Other DNA sequences in the same sample also yield this CDR3. The chain joins TRBV19 to TRBJ1-1, with D tentatively TRBD1 (5 bases). The CDR3 consists of 11 residues. The germline V gene encodes CDR1 LNHDA and CDR2 SQIVND (reference sequence). The CDR3 sequence: CASSSGAEAFF. The CDR3 DNA, read in part, is TGTGCCAGTAGTAGCGGGGCCGAA.

Note on this clone: The read terminates 3 residues ahead of where the CDR3 ends, so the germline J gene completes it. The rearrangement links TRBV11-2 to TRBJ2-3, with TRBD2 matching over 8 bases. CDR3 size: 15 residues. The germline V gene encodes CDR1 SGHAT and CDR2 FQNNGV. Unmatched junction bases numbered 7, after V lost 5 bases and J lost 3 bases. The CDR3 loop reads CASSLGGAGTDTQYF. The CDR3 bases that were read are TGTGCCAGCAGCCTCGGGGGGGCAGGAACAGATACG. The variable domain in full, with the rest retrieved from reference TRBV11-2 and TRBJ2-3, is EAGVAQSPRYKIIEKRQSVAFWCNPISGHATLYWYQQILGQGPKLLIQFQNNGVVDDSQLPKDRFSAERLKGVDSTLKIQPAKLEDSAVYLCASSLGGAGTDTQYFGPGTRLTVL.

This clone was counted a few times. Its ends do not fully match the called genes, so a read error is possible. The sequenced fragment ends 3 residues before the CDR3 boundary, so the rest is inferred from the germline J gene. The chain uses TRBV7-9 and TRBJ1-1; 7 bases agree with TRBD1. Germline lookup yields CDR1 SEHNR and CDR2 FQNEAQ (reference sequence). This CDR3 spans 14 amino acids. The sequenced CDR3 bases are TGTTCCAGCTTGGAACAGGGGTCAAGCACTGAA. It codes for CSSLEQGSSTE. In full, the CDR3 is CSSLEQGSSTEAFF.

This clone was detected ten times or more. With the read ending 3 residues before the CDR3 end, the germline J gene is used to fill in that end. This rearrangement joins TRBV27 to TRBJ2-5, with D perhaps matching TRBD1 (6 bases). V lost 3 bases, J lost 3 bases, and 14 bases lay in between. There are 15 residues in the CDR3. CDR1 MNHEY and CDR2 SMNVEV come from the germline V gene (reference sequence). The part of the CDR3 DNA that was read is TGTGCCAGCAGTTTTAGCAGGGGAAGGGAAGAGACC. Its protein product is CASSFSRGREET. The whole CDR3 protein reads CASSFSRGREETQYF.

This clone was counted ten times or more. The CDR3 DNA, read in part, is TGTGCCAGCAGCTCCTCCGGGACAGGGGATACTGAA. As protein: CASSSSGTGDTE. In full, the CDR3 reads CASSSSGTGDTEAFF. The chain employs TRBV7-2 and TRBJ1-1; TRBD1 matches 10 bases. The CDR3 goes on 3 residues after the read ends, and that part is filled in from the germline J gene. Germline V gives CDR1 SGHTA, CDR2 FQGNSA. The CDR3 totals 15 residues. V was clipped by 4 bases and J by 5 bases; unmatched bases: 7.

On this clone itself: The read finishes 3 residues shy of the CDR3 end, and the germline J gene is used to complete it. The V and J genes are TRBV20-1 and TRBJ1-2; 10 nucleotides match TRBD1. The CDR3 sequence is 13 residues long. Germline V gene sequence: CDR1 DFQATT, CDR2 SNEGSKA (reference sequence). J gave up 7 bases and V 3 bases, and 5 bases lay outside the gene matches. The part of the CDR3 DNA that was read is TGCAGTGCTAGCCGACAGGGGGCGCGTGGC. Translation gives CSASRQGARG. The full CDR3 reads CSASRQGARGYTF.

This clone has just a few counts. The read ends 3 residues before the CDR3 terminus; that terminus is restored from the germline J gene. The rearrangement uses TRBV7-2 and TRBJ2-3, with TRBD1 as a possible D gene (5 bases). Trimming stripped 5 bases from V and 0 bases from J, with 9 bases between. Germline V gene sequence: CDR1 SGHTA, CDR2 FQGNSA. The CDR3 runs 14 residues. Incomplete CDR3 DNA: TGTGCCAGCAGCCAGGGCTCTAGCACAGATACG. It specifies CASSQGSSTDT. The CDR3 reads in full as CASSQGSSTDTQYF. The full variable domain, in which reference TRBV7-2 and TRBJ2-3 provide the parts outside the CDR3, is GAGVSQSPSNKVTEKGKDVELRCDPISGHTALYWYRQSLGQGLEFLIYFQGNSAPDKSGLPSDRFSAERTGGSVSTLTIQRTQQEDSAVYLCASSQGSSTDTQYFGPGTRLTVL.

This clone was observed at least ten times. With the read ending 3 residues before the CDR3 end, the germline J gene is used to fill in that end. The gene calls are TRBV6-1 and TRBJ2-1; 13 bases fit TRBD2. Germline loops: CDR1 MNHNS, CDR2 SASEGT. The ends lost 2 bases at V and 8 bases at J; junction bases unmatched: 6. The CDR3 runs to 16 residues. This CDR3 is CASSEFSGLAGYEQFF. The DNA read from the CDR3 is TGTGCCAGCAGTGAATTCTCGGGACTAGCGGGGTATGAG.

There are a few counts of this clone. The CDR3 end falls 3 residues outside the read, so it is completed with the germline J gene. The chain links TRBV7-7 to TRBJ2-5, with 7 bases lining up with TRBD2. The CDR3 sequence is 16 residues long. Trimming at V came to 4 bases and at J to 6 bases, leaving 14 bases not matched to a gene. CDR1 SSHAT and CDR2 FNYEAQ come from the germline V gene (reference sequence). The CDR3 protein is CASSSSREGLEKTQYF. The covered CDR3 bases are TGTGCCAGCAGCTCTTCCAGGGAGGGGTTGGAGAAGACC. Variable domain in full (rest from reference TRBV7-7 and TRBJ2-5): GAGVSQSPRYKVTKRGQDVTLRCDPISSHATLYWYQQALGQGPEFLTYFNYEAQPDKSGLPSDRFSAERPEGSISTLTIQRTEQRDSAMYRCASSSSREGLEKTQYFGPGTRLLVL.

A remark on this clone: The read stops 3 residues short of the end of the CDR3; the missing end is completed from the germline J gene. The rearrangement links TRBV19 to TRBJ2-3; 8 bases line up with TRBD2. The CDR3 contains 15 residues. V was pared by 1 base and J by 2 bases, with 2 bases of the junction left unmatched. Germline V lookup: CDR1 LNHDA, CDR2 SQIVND (reference sequence). The covered CDR3 bases are TGTGCCAGTAGTATAGGGACTAGCCACACAGATACG. Protein product: CASSIGTSHTDT. The full CDR3 sequence reads CASSIGTSHTDTQYF.

With regard to this clone: Read coverage stops 3 residues before the CDR3 terminus; the germline J gene supplies the remainder. The J gene is TRBJ1-5, the V gene TRBV5-1; no definite D call. The CDR3 length is 15 residues. Trimming pared 0 bases from V and 0 bases from J, leaving 7 bases between. The germline V gene has CDR1 SGHRS and CDR2 YFSETQ. The CDR3 DNA, read in part, is TGCGCCAGCAGCTTGGACGGTAATAGCAATCAGCCC. Amino acid sequence: CASSLDGNSNQP. The entire CDR3 is CASSLDGNSNQPQHF. Supplemented by reference TRBV5-1 and TRBJ1-5, the full variable domain reads KAGVTQTPRYLIKTRGQQVTLSCSPISGHRSVSWYQQTPGQGLQFLFEYFSETQRNKGNFPGRFSGRQFSNSRSEMNVSTLELGDSALYLCASSLDGNSNQPQHFGDGTRLSIL.

This clone was seen only a few times. The DNA read from the CDR3 is TGTGCCAGCAGGCGTGGGGGGGCTGGGGGCACTGAA. This codes for CASRRGGAGGTE. The CDR3 in its entirety is CASRRGGAGGTEAFF. This chain links TRBV7-9 with TRBJ1-1, with a possible D match to TRBD1 (6 bases). The CDR3 end falls 3 residues outside the read, so it is completed with the germline J gene. Germline CDR1 is SEHNR and CDR2 is FQNEAQ (reference sequence). The CDR3 consists of 15 residues. Trimming shortened V by 6 bases and J by 4 bases, and 18 bases separated the two germline ends.

This clone was counted only a few times. The read is 3 residues too short to cover the CDR3 end, so that end is filled in from the germline J gene. The rearrangement joins TRBV19 to TRBJ2-3; TRBD2 matches at 8 bases. Germline lookup yields CDR1 LNHDA and CDR2 SQIVND (reference sequence). This CDR3 is built from 16 residues. V dropped 5 bases and J dropped 5; count of bases not matched to a gene: 12. CDR3 DNA, as far as it was read: TGTGCCAGTAGTTTCCCGGGTAGCGGGGTGAAAGATACG. This sequence encodes CASSFPGSGVKDT. The full-length CDR3 reads as CASSFPGSGVKDTQYF. The full variable domain, rest sourced from reference TRBV19 and TRBJ2-3, is DGGITQSPKYLFRKEGQNVTLSCEQNLNHDAMYWYRQDPGQGLRLIYYSQIVNDFQKGDIAEGYSVSREKKESFPLTVTSAQKNPTAFYLCASSFPGSGVKDTQYFGPGTRLTVL.

This clone was counted at least ten times. Coverage ceases 3 residues before the CDR3 finishes, and the germline J gene fills in the end. J is TRBJ1-1 and V is TRBV18, with TRBD1 matching 8 bases. In germline, CDR1 is KGHSH, CDR2 LQKENI. This CDR3 region has 20 residues. Losses at the gene ends were 3 bases for V and 4 bases for J; bases not matched to a gene: 22. The CDR3 sequence is CASSPSRGRHFGGGGTEAFF. The covered CDR3 bases are TGTGCCAGCTCACCTTCCAGGGGGCGCCATTTTGGTGGGGGGGGCACTGAA. Full variable domain (remainder filled in from reference TRBV18 and TRBJ1-1): NAGVMQNPRHLVRRRGQEARLRCSPMKGHSHVYWYRQLPEEGLKFMVYLQKENIIDESGMPKERFSAEFPKEGPSILRIQQVVRGDSAAYFCASSPSRGRHFGGGGTEAFFGQGTRLTVV.